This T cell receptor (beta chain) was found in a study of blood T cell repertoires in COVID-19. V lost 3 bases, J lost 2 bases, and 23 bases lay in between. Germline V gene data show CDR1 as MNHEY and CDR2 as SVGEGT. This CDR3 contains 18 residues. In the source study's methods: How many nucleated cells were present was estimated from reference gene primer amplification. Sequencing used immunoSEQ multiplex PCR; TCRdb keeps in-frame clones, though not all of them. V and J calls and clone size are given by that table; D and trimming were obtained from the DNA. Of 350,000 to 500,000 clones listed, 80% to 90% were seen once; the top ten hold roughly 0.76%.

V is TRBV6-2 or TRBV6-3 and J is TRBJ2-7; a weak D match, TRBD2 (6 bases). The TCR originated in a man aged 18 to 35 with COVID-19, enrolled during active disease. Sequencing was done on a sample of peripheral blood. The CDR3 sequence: CASSYRGGSQSHAYEQYF. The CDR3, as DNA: TGTGCCAGCAGTTATCGTGGGGGGTCTCAATCTCATGCCTACGAGCAGTACTTC.